The source of this TCR beta chain is a study of T cells in tuberculosis. Background on the study: IGRA-negative adolescents, IGRA-positive adolescents with latent tuberculosis and adults with active tuberculosis formed this South African cohort. Study findings and constraints: Samples were chosen by availability of cryopreserved specimens.

V was cut by 10 bases and J by 8 bases, with 14 bases left in between. The germline gives CDR1 MDHEN, CDR2 SYDVKM. The CDR3 runs 12 residues. Libraries were prepared by immunoSEQ multiplex PCR; TCRdb keeps only in-frame clonotypes and omits some of them. The sample yields 40,000 to 50,000 clones, 95% seen once. Details on this clone: Its antigen is currently unknown.

The source is a donor aged 10 to 29 with latent tuberculosis or without tuberculosis infection. This chain connects TRBV28 to TRBJ1-4; D gene uncertain. The specimen was PBMCs. The CDR3 is CATMEVREKLFF. The CDR3 DNA is TGTGCCACCATGGAGGTACGGGAAAAACTGTTTTTT. The complete variable domain, with remaining parts taken from reference TRBV28 and TRBJ1-4, reads DVKVTQSSRYLVKRTGEKVFLECVQDMDHENMFWYRQDPGLGLRLIYFSYDVKMKEKGDIPEGYSVSREKKERFSLILESASTNQTSMYLCATMEVREKLFFGSGTQLSVL.